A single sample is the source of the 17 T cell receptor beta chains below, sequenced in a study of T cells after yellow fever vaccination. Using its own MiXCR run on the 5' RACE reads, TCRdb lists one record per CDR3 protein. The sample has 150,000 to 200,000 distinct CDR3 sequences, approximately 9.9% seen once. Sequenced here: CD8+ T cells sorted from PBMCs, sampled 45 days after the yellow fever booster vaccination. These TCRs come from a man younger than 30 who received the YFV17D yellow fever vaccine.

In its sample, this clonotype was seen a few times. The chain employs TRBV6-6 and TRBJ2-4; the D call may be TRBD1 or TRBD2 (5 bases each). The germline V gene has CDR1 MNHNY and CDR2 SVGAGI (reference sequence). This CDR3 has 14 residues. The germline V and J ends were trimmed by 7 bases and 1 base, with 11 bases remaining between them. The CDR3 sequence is CASTARGAKNIQYF. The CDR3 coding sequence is TGTGCCAGCACCGCACGGGGCGCCAAAAACATTCAGTACTTC.

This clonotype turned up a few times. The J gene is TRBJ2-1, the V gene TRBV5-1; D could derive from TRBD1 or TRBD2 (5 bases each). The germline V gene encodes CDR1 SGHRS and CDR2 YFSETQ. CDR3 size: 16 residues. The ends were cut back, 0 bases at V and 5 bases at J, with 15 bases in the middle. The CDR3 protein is CASSLARSGPHNEQFF. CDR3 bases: TGCGCCAGCAGCTTGGCCAGATCGGGGCCGCACAATGAGCAGTTCTTC.

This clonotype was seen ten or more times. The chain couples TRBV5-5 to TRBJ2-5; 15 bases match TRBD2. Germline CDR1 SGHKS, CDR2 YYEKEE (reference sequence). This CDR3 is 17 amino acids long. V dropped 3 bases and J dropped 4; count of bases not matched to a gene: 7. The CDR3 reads CASSWTSGGAGRETQYF. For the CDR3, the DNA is TGTGCCAGCAGCTGGACTAGCGGGGGGGCGGGTCGAGAGACCCAGTACTTC.

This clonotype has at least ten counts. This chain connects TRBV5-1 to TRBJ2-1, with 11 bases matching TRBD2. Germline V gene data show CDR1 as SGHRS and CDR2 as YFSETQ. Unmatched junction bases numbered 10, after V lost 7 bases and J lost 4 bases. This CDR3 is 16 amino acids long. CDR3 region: CASSPPTSGEYNEQFF. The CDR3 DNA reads TGCGCCAGCTCGCCCCCGACTAGCGGGGAGTACAATGAGCAGTTCTTC.

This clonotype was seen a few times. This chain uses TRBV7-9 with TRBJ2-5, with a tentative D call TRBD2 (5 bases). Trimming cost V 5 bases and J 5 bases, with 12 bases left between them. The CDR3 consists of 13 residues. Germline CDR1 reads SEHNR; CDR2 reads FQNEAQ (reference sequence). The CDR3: CASSGGAEETQYF. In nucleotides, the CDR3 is TGTGCCAGCAGCGGAGGAGCCGAGGAGACCCAGTACTTC.

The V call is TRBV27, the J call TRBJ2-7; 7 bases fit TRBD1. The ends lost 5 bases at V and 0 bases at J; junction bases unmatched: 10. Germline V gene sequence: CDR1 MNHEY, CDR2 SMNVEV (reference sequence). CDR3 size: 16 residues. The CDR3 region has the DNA TGTGCCAGCAGTCCCCGACAGGGCGAACTCTCCTACGAGCAGTACTTC. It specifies CASSPRQGELSYEQYF.

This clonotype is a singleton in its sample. CDR3 protein: CASSYSGGEFAAFF. For the CDR3, the DNA is TGTGCCAGCAGTTACTCCGGAGGGGAGTTCGCGGCTTTCTTT. The genes are TRBV6-5 and TRBJ1-1; a possible D gene is TRBD1 (5 bases). In germline, CDR1 is MNHEY, CDR2 SVGAGI. Trimming took 0 bases from V and 11 from J, leaving 16 bases between them. The CDR3 loop spans 14 amino acids.

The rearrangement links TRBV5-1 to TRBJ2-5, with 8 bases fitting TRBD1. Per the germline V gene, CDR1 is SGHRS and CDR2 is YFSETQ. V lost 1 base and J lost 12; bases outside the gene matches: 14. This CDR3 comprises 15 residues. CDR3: CASSLRRTGPRPEYF. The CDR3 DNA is TGCGCCAGCAGCTTGCGCCGGACAGGGCCTAGGCCGGAGTACTTC.

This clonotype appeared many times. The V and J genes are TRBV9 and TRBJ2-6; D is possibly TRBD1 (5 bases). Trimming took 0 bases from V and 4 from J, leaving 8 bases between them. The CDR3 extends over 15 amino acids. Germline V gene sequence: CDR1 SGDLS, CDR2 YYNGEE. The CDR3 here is CASSVVGAGANVLTF. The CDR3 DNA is TGTGCCAGCAGCGTAGTTGGGGCCGGGGCCAACGTCCTGACTTTC.

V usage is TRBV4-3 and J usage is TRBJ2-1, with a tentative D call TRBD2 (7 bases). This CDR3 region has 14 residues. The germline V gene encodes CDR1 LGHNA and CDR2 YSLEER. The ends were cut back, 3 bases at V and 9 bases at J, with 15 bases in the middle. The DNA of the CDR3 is TGCGCCAGCAGCCAGAGTGGGGGGGCCAGTGAGCAGTTCTTC. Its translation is CASSQSGGASEQFF.

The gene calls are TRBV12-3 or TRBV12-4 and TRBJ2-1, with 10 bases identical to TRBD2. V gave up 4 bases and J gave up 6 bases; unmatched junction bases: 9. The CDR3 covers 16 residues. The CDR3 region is CASSYLLAGPRNEQFF. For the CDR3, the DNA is TGTGCCAGCAGTTATTTACTAGCGGGACCCCGCAATGAGCAGTTCTTC.

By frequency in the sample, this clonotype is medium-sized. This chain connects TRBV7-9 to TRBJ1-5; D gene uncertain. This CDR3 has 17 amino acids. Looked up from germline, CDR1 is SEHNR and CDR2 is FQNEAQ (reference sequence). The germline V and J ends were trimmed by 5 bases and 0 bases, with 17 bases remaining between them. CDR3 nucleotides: TGTGCCAGCAGCCGTTACGAGGGCGGTTATAGCAATCAGCCCCAGCATTTT. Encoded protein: CASSRYEGGYSNQPQHF.

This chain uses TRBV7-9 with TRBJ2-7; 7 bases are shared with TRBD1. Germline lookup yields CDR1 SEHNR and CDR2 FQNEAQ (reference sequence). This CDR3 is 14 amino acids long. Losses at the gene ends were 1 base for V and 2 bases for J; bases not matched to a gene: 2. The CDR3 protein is CASSLGTGPYEQYF. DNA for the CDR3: TGTGCCAGCAGCTTAGGGACAGGCCCCTACGAGCAGTACTTC.

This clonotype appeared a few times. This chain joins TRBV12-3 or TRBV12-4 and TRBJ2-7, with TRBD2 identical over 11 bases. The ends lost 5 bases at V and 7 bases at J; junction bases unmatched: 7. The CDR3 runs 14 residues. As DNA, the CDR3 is TGTGCCAGCAGTACTAGCGGGGGCGCGTATGAGCAGTACGTC. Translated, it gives CASSTSGGAYEQYV.

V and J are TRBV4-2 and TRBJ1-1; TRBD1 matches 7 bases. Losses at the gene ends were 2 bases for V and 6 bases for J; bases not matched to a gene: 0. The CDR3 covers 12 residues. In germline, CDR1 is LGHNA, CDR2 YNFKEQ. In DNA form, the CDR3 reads TGTGCCAGCAGCCAAACAGGGGCTGAAGCTTTCTTT. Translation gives CASSQTGAEAFF.

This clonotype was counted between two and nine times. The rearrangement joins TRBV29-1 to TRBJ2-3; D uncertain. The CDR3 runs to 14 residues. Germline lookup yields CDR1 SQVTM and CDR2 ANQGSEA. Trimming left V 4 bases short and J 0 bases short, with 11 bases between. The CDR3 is CSVALFTSTDTQYF. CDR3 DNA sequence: TGCAGCGTTGCGCTCTTTACTAGCACAGATACGCAGTATTTT.

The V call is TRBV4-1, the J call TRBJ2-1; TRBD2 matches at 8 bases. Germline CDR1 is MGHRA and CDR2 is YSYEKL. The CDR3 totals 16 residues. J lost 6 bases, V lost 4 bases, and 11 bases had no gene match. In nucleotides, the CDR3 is TGCGCCAGCAGCCTCCGACTAAGCGGGGGTATCAATGAGCAGTTCTTC. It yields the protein CASSLRLSGGINEQFF.